Listed below are T cell receptor beta chains from one sample, sequenced in a study of blood T cell repertoires in COVID-19. TCRdb's copy holds only in-frame clones and misses some; the assay was immunoSEQ multiplex PCR. The repertoire holds fewer than 200,000 clones, about 83% seen once, with roughly an eighth in the top ten. The sequencing sample was made of peripheral blood. Source of these receptors: a woman between 65 and 79 years old with COVID-19, enrolled during active disease. CDR3s include the opening cysteine and the closing phenylalanine or tryptophan. The order of the fields is clone size, D gene, J gene, V gene, CDR3 DNA, CDR3 protein. A D gene is named only where the DNA matches it firmly. Size tells how often a clone was seen (once, few, many) or the class of an expanded clone, and some rows leave it out.

- | - | TRBJ1-3 | TRBV6-5 | TGTGCCAGCAGTTACAATGGACAGGGAAACACCATATATTTT | CASSYNGQGNTIYF
- | - | TRBJ2-7 | TRBV28 | TGTGCCAGCAGGTGGGAGGCCGAGCAGTACTTC | CASRWEAEQYF
- | - | TRBJ2-7 | TRBV11-3 | TGTGCCAGCAGCTTATGGTCAGGGGGGTACGAGCAGTACTTC | CASSLWSGGYEQYF
few | TRBD1 | TRBJ1-6 | TRBV3-1/TRBV3-2 | TGTGCCAGCAGCCAAGCGACAGGGTCAGCCCTCCACTTT | CASSQATGSALHF
- | - | TRBJ2-1 | TRBV6-5 | TGTGCCAGCACTGCCGACAGAAGCTCCTACAATGAGCAGTTCTTC | CASTADRSSYNEQFF
- | - | TRBJ2-3 | TRBV6-2/TRBV6-3 | TGTGCCAGCAGTTATTTTGACAGGATCACAGATACGCAGTATTTT | CASSYFDRITDTQYF
- | - | TRBJ1-1 | TRBV2 | TGTGCCAGCAGCCACGGGGGGAACACTGAAGCTTTCTTT | CASSHGGNTEAFF
- | - | TRBJ1-2 | TRBV28 | TGTGCCAGCAGTCCCGCAGACTATGGCTACACCTTC | CASSPADYGYTF
- | - | TRBJ1-5 | TRBV6-6 | TGTGCCAGCAGTTACGATAGTGGTCAGCCCCAGCATTTT | CASSYDSGQPQHF
- | TRBD1 | TRBJ1-6 | TRBV5-1 | TGCGCCAGCAGCGCCGGGACAGGGGGCTCGGATTCACCCCTCCACTTT | CASSAGTGGSDSPLHF
- | TRBD2 | TRBJ2-5 | TRBV20-1 | TGCAGTGCTAGTAGTGGGACTAGCGGGATGAAGACCCAGTACTTC | CSASSGTSGMKTQYF
- | TRBD2 | TRBJ2-1 | TRBV28 | TGTGCCAGCAGTCTAATGTTGGGACTAGCGGGAGGCGGGGGAAATGAGCAGTTCTTC | CASSLMLGLAGGGGNEQFF
once | - | TRBJ1-6 | TRBV28 | TGTGCCAGCAGTCCGCGACAGAATTCACCCCTCCACTTT | CASSPRQNSPLHF
- | - | TRBJ2-3 | TRBV30 | TGTGCCTGGACGTCAGGGCCAGATACGCAGTATTTT | CAWTSGPDTQYF
- | - | TRBJ1-2 | TRBV14 | TGTGCCAGCAGCCAAGTCGGAAGAAGGGGATGGGGCTATGGCTACACCTTC | CASSQVGRRGWGYGYTF
- | - | TRBJ2-1 | TRBV7-6 | TGTGCCAGCAGCCCTCGGGTTCGCAGGGGTAACAATGAGCAGTTCTTC | CASSPRVRRGNNEQFF
- | TRBD1 | TRBJ1-5 | TRBV28 | TGTGCCAGCAGTTCCGATAGACAGGGTATCTCGAATCAGCCCCAGCATTTT | CASSSDRQGISNQPQHF
- | - | TRBJ1-2 | TRBV5-1 | TGCGCCAGCAGCAACTTAACAGGGATCTATGGCTACACCTTC | CASSNLTGIYGYTF
few | - | TRBJ1-1 | TRBV10-3 | TGTGCCATCAGTGAAGGTGAGGTAATGAACACTGAAGCTTTCTTT | CAISEGEVMNTEAFF
- | TRBD1 | TRBJ2-7 | TRBV7-9 | TGTGCCAGCAGCTTGGACAGGGTCGAGCAGTACTTC | CASSLDRVEQYF
once | - | TRBJ1-6 | TRBV5-1 | TGCGCCAGCAGCTTGTCCCGGGGGAATTCACCCCTCCACTTT | CASSLSRGNSPLHF
- | - | TRBJ1-6 | TRBV6-1 | TGTGCCAGCAGTGAAATCATTATGGCCTTGTATAATTCACCCCTCCACTTT | CASSEIIMALYNSPLHF
- | TRBD2 | TRBJ2-3 | TRBV5-1 | TGCGCCAGCAGCGGTATACTAGCGCGCACAGATACGCAGTATTTT | CASSGILARTDTQYF
few | TRBD2 | TRBJ2-7 | TRBV7-8 | TGTGCCAGCAGCGCGCGATCCGGGACTAGCGGGAGAATGTACGAGCAGTACTTC | CASSARSGTSGRMYEQYF
- | - | TRBJ1-5 | TRBV3-1/TRBV3-2 | TGTGCCAGCAGCCGACAAGCAGGGTCCAATCAGCCCCAGCATTTT | CASSRQAGSNQPQHF
- | TRBD2 | TRBJ2-3 | TRBV19 | TGTGCCAGTAGTTCTTTAGCGGGAGCGAGCACAGATACGCAGTATTTT | CASSSLAGASTDTQYF
- | - | TRBJ1-2 | TRBV28 | TGTGCCAGCAGCCGACAGCCCGGTGGCTACACCTTC | CASSRQPGGYTF
- | - | TRBJ1-2 | TRBV9 | TGTGCCAGCAGCGTAGAGTTCGGCAGGGCGAACTATGGCTACACCTTC | CASSVEFGRANYGYTF
- | TRBD1 | TRBJ1-5 | TRBV6-5 | TGTGCCAGCAGTCCTGACAGGGATAGCAATCAGCCCCAGCATTTT | CASSPDRDSNQPQHF
- | - | TRBJ1-3 | TRBV3-1/TRBV3-2 | TGTGCCAGCAGCCAAATTGTAGGGGCGTCTGGAAACACCATATATTTT | CASSQIVGASGNTIYF
- | - | TRBJ1-6 | TRBV10-3 | TGTGCCATCAGTGATCTGGGGGCACAGTCACCCCTCCACTTT | CAISDLGAQSPLHF
- | - | TRBJ1-1 | TRBV7-9 | TGTGCCAGCAGCCCGAGGAACACTGAAGCTTTCTTT | CASSPRNTEAFF
- | - | TRBJ2-4 | TRBV6-2/TRBV6-3 | TGTGCCAGCAGTGCCGCCGGAGCCAAAAACATTCAGTACTTC | CASSAAGAKNIQYF
few | - | TRBJ1-2 | TRBV28 | TGTGCCAGCAGGATAGGACTAGGCATTTATGGCTACACCTTC | CASRIGLGIYGYTF
- | - | TRBJ1-1 | TRBV29-1 | TGCAGCATCGGGACTATGAACACTGAAGCTTTCTTT | CSIGTMNTEAFF
- | TRBD1 | TRBJ1-1 | TRBV19 | TGTGCCAGTAGTATACCGGACAGGGGGCTTGGCACTGAAGCTTTCTTT | CASSIPDRGLGTEAFF
- | - | TRBJ1-5 | TRBV5-6 | TGTGCCAGCAGCTCATACAGGGCGGATAGCAATCAGCCCCAGCATTTT | CASSSYRADSNQPQHF